The subject of this entry is one TCR beta chain. The target antigen is unknown. Coverage ceases 3 residues before the CDR3 finishes, and the germline J gene fills in the end. The CDR3 is made up of 14 amino acids. Germline values: CDR1 SEHNR, CDR2 FQNEAQ (reference sequence). V was shortened by 1 base and J by 2 bases, with 7 bases between the two germline ends. CD4+CD25+CD127- Tregs, CD4+CD25- non-Tregs, CD4 and CD8 cells were sorted. Data came from immunoSEQ multiplex PCR; TCRdb stores just in-frame clones and leaves some out. The sample's table shows under 40,000 clones. The data stem from a study of Tregs in tolerant kidney transplant recipients. Study outcomes and limitations: Changing PCR primers prevented nucleotide comparison between some patients' samples. Tregs expanded with activated donor B cells seemed most donor-specific. Tolerant patients' donor-specific Tregs expanded beyond overall Tregs, suggesting antigen-driven growth.

The sequencing here drew on CD8+ T cells from blood, taken before the transplant. The receptor comes from a human donor who received a combined kidney and bone marrow transplant. The rearrangement uses TRBV7-9 and TRBJ2-3; D uncertain. CDR3 region: CASSLEGYTDTQYF. The sequenced part of the CDR3 DNA is TGTGCCAGCAGCTTAGAAGGGTACACAGATACG.